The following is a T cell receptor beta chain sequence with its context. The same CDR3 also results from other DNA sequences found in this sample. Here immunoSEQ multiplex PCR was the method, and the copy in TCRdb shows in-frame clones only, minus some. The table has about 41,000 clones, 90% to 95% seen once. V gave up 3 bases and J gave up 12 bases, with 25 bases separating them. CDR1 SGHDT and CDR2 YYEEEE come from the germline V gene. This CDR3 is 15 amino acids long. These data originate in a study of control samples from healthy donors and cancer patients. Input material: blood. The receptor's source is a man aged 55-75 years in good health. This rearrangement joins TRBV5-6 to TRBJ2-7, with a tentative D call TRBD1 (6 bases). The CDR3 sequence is CASSSVVTGSSVPYF. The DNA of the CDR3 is TGTGCCAGCAGCTCAGTCGTGACAGGCTCTAGTGTCCCGTACTTC.